The 22 T cell receptor beta chains listed next were all sequenced from one sample in a study of CD8 T cells in Susac syndrome. When the RNA was reverse transcribed, random hexamers were used with an input of about 0.5 to 1 ug. Each CDR3 protein gets one entry after TCRdb re-called the immunoSEQ multiplex PCR reads with MiXCR. The table lists a few hundred thousand distinct CDR3 sequences, 85% of them singletons, with under 0.15% in the top ten. The sample was CD8+ T cells from PBMCs. The origin of the receptors is a human donor with multiple sclerosis.

The V call is TRBV4-1, the J call TRBJ1-1, with D possibly matching TRBD1 (5 bases). The V end lost 4 bases, the J end lost 2 bases, and 11 bases lay between the germline ends. Germline lookup yields CDR1 MGHRA and CDR2 YSYEKL. This CDR3 comprises 14 residues. Here the CDR3 reads CASSRGGVNTEAFF. CDR3 nucleotide sequence: TGCGCCAGCAGCCGAGGAGGGGTAAACACTGAAGCTTTCTTT.

This clonotype was counted between two and nine times. The rearrangement links TRBV12-3 or TRBV12-4 to TRBJ2-5, with D hard to call. The length of the CDR3 is 12 residues. The ends were cut back, 4 bases at V and 2 bases at J, with 5 bases in the middle. Written as DNA, the CDR3 is TGTGCCAGCAGTTCCTCTCAAGAGACCCAGTACTTC. It encodes CASSSSQETQYF.

As to this clonotype: One end of the junction varies from germline; a read error may be responsible. V gene TRBV7-9 combines with J gene TRBJ1-1, with D perhaps matching TRBD1 (6 bases). This CDR3 is 12 amino acids long. The germline V gene has CDR1 SEHNR and CDR2 FQNEAQ (reference sequence). The CDR3 is CASSSGAPDRVF. CDR3 in DNA: TGTGCCAGCAGCTCAGGGGCCCCGGACAGAGTCTTT.

The V call is TRBV6-5, the J call TRBJ2-1, with 8 nucleotides matching TRBD2. CDR1 and CDR2 from the germline V gene are MNHEY and SVGAGI. V trimming: 8 bases; J trimming: 5 bases; junction bases outside the gene matches: 8. The CDR3 sequence is 14 residues long. The CDR3 coding sequence is TGTGCCAGCGGGTGGACTAGCAGGAACAATGAGCAGTTCTTC. Amino acid sequence: CASGWTSRNNEQFF.

The gene calls are TRBV7-9 and TRBJ2-3; the D is unclear. V was pared by 7 bases and J by 2 bases, with 19 bases between. This CDR3 has 16 residues. From germline, CDR1 is SEHNR and CDR2 FQNEAQ (reference sequence). The CDR3 DNA follows: TGTGCCAGCACCGGGCCTTTAGGCAGGACCACAGATACGCAGTATTTT. As protein: CASTGPLGRTTDTQYF.

The chain employs TRBV11-2 and TRBJ2-1, with D unresolved. The germline gives CDR1 SGHAT, CDR2 FQNNGV. Trimming removed 2 bases at V and 2 bases at J, with 10 bases between. CDR3 length equals 15 residues. The CDR3 loop reads CASSLLLITYNEQFF. CDR3 in DNA: TGTGCCAGCAGCTTACTCCTAATTACCTACAATGAGCAGTTCTTC.

The V and J genes are TRBV27 and TRBJ2-1; TRBD2 is a possible D gene (5 bases). The length of the CDR3 is 15 residues. Trimming pared 10 bases from V and 0 bases from J, leaving 16 bases between. Germline V lookup: CDR1 MNHEY, CDR2 SMNVEV (reference sequence). The CDR3 sequence is CATSGLPSSYNEQFF. The DNA for the CDR3 is TGTGCCACGTCGGGGTTGCCAAGCTCCTACAATGAGCAGTTCTTC.

The CDR3: CAWSVQGATYEQYF. CDR3 in DNA: TGTGCCTGGAGTGTACAAGGGGCCACCTACGAGCAGTACTTC. This chain links TRBV30 with TRBJ2-7, with D possibly matching TRBD1 (5 bases). V lost 0 bases and J 2 bases, leaving 11 bases between the germline ends. Germline lookup yields CDR1 GTSNPN and CDR2 SVGIG (reference sequence). The CDR3 runs 14 residues.

The V and J genes are TRBV6-2 or TRBV6-3 and TRBJ2-7, with 7 nucleotides matching TRBD2. Germline values: CDR1 MNHEY, CDR2 SVGEGT. The CDR3 extends over 13 amino acids. Unmatched junction bases numbered 3, after V lost 2 bases and J lost 5 bases. CDR3 loop: CASSYARENEQYF. DNA of the CDR3: TGTGCCAGCAGTTACGCGCGGGAGAACGAGCAGTACTTC.

The chain recombines TRBV11-2 with TRBJ1-4; TRBD1 aligns across 7 bases. The trim removed 5 bases at V and 8 bases at J, leaving 14 bases unmatched. The CDR3 is 16 residues long. Germline-derived CDR1 and CDR2 are SGHAT and FQNNGV. The CDR3 loop is CASSLTPGTEDEKLFF. CDR3 in DNA: TGTGCCAGCAGCCTAACACCCGGGACAGAGGACGAAAAACTGTTTTTT.

The chain employs TRBV7-6 and TRBJ2-3, with D tentatively TRBD2 (5 bases). The germline CDR1 and CDR2 sequences are SGHVS and FNYEAQ. Trimming stripped 5 bases from V and 9 bases from J, with 15 bases between. The CDR3 is 13 amino acids. As DNA, the CDR3 is TGTGCCAGCAGCCCGGAGGCGTTTGGCACGCAGTATTTT. Amino acids: CASSPEAFGTQYF.

This chain joins TRBV19 and TRBJ2-2; weak D call: TRBD2 (5 bases). Trimming shortened V by 8 bases and J by 2 bases, and 12 bases separated the two germline ends. CDR1 is LNHDA and CDR2 is SQIVND in the germline V gene (reference sequence). The CDR3 is 14 residues long. The CDR3 DNA follows: TGTGCCAGTTGGACTGACATAAACACCGGGGAGCTGTTTTTT. It specifies CASWTDINTGELFF.

This rearrangement joins TRBV6-1 to TRBJ1-4; tentative D call: TRBD1 (6 bases). Germline CDR1 and CDR2: MNHNS and SASEGT. Trimming pared 4 bases from V and 1 base from J, leaving 16 bases between. This CDR3 spans 17 amino acids. CDR3 region: CASSGHREEGTNEKLFF. CDR3 DNA: TGTGCCAGCAGTGGCCACAGGGAGGAGGGAACTAATGAAAAACTGTTTTTT.

The CDR3 sequence: CASSDEAGDNSPLHF. In DNA form, the CDR3 reads TGTGCCAGCAGTGATGAGGCAGGGGATAATTCACCCCTCCACTTT. The chain links TRBV6-1 to TRBJ1-6, with a weak D call TRBD1 (6 bases). The V and J ends lost 3 bases and 5 bases respectively, with 11 bases between them. The CDR3 covers 15 residues. The germline V gene encodes CDR1 MNHNS and CDR2 SASEGT.

This chain joins TRBV6-5 and TRBJ1-5, with TRBD1 as a possible D gene (5 bases). Germline CDR1 and CDR2: MNHEY and SVGAGI. The CDR3 spans 13 residues. Trimming pared 5 bases from V and 6 bases from J, leaving 11 bases between. Here the CDR3 DNA reads TGTGCCAGCAGTCACGACAGCGCTCAGCCCCAGCATTTT. This sequence encodes CASSHDSAQPQHF.

On this clonotype itself: The germline gene is not matched at one end of the junction; a read error may be the cause. This chain links TRBV6-2 or TRBV6-3 with TRBJ2-1, with a weak D call TRBD2 (6 bases). CDR1 MNHEY and CDR2 SVGEGT come from the germline V gene. The CDR3 loop spans 16 amino acids. Here the CDR3 DNA reads TGCGTCAGCAGCGTCGCCGCGGGGAGCTCCTACAATGAGCAGTTCTTC. Its protein is CVSSVAAGSSYNEQFF.

The chain links TRBV3-1 to TRBJ2-1; 7 nucleotides match TRBD2. Germline CDR1 reads LGHDT; CDR2 reads YNNKEL (reference sequence). The V and J ends lost 1 base and 6 bases, in that order; junction bases with no gene match: 9. The CDR3 consists of 16 residues. The CDR3, as DNA: TGTGCCAGCAGCCAAGCCTTGCGGGAGAACAGCAATGAGCAGTTCTTC. This codes for CASSQALRENSNEQFF.

This clonotype appeared once. The chain recombines TRBV7-9 with TRBJ1-5; D remains ambiguous. The germline gives CDR1 SEHNR, CDR2 FQNEAQ (reference sequence). Trimming removed 4 bases from V and 2 bases from J, with 6 bases in between. The CDR3 consists of 13 residues. The CDR3: CASSSNGNQPQHF. The CDR3 DNA reads TGTGCCAGCAGCTCGAATGGCAATCAGCCCCAGCATTTT.

The J gene is TRBJ1-1, the V gene TRBV7-9, with 7 nucleotides matching TRBD1. This CDR3 is 11 amino acids long. Unmatched junction bases numbered 6, after V lost 11 bases and J lost 6 bases. Per germline, CDR1 SEHNR and CDR2 FQNEAQ (reference sequence). This chain's CDR3 is CALRDSPEAFF. DNA for the CDR3: TGTGCCTTGAGGGACAGCCCTGAAGCTTTCTTT.

The rearrangement links TRBV7-9 to TRBJ2-7; 7 nucleotides align to TRBD1. The germline gives CDR1 SEHNR, CDR2 FQNEAQ (reference sequence). J was trimmed by 7 bases and V by 3 bases; bases with no gene match: 3. This CDR3 region has 12 residues. The DNA of the CDR3 is TGTGCCAGCAGCTTCAGACAGGGTGAGCAGTACTTC. Translating it yields CASSFRQGEQYF.

This clonotype has a handful of counts. The chain joins TRBV9 to TRBJ1-6; 11 bases are shared with TRBD1. The CDR3 consists of 17 residues. V trimming: 0 bases; J trimming: 6 bases; junction bases outside the gene matches: 5. Germline lookup yields CDR1 SGDLS and CDR2 YYNGEE. CDR3 amino acids: CASSVEGTGGLNSPLHF. The DNA for the CDR3 is TGTGCCAGCAGCGTAGAAGGGACAGGGGGACTTAATTCACCCCTCCACTTT.

This rearrangement joins TRBV10-1 to TRBJ1-1, with TRBD1 as a possible D gene (5 bases). Germline CDR1 WNHNN, CDR2 SYGVQD (reference sequence). There are 14 residues in the CDR3. V lost 8 bases to trimming and J lost 0 bases, with 13 bases between them. CDR3 nucleotides: TGCGCCAGCTCCACGGACAAGCTGAACACTGAAGCTTTCTTT. This translates into CASSTDKLNTEAFF.